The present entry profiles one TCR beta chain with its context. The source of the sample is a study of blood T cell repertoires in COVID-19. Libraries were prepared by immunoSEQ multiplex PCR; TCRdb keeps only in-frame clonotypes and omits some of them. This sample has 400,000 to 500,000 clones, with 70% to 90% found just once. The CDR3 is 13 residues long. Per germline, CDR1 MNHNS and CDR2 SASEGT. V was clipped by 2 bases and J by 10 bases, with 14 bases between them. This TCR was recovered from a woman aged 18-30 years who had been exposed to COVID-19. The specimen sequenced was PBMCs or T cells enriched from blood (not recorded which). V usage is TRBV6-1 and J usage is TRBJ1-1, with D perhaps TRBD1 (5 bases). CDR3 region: CASSESLRRGAFF. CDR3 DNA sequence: TGTGCCAGCAGTGAATCTTTGAGGAGGGGAGCTTTCTTT.